This TCR beta chain originates from a study of blood T cell repertoires in COVID-19. Study overall: Acute and convalescent COVID-19 samples came from the United States, Italy and Spain. T cells, B-cell-depleted T cells, or PBMCs provided the cDNA or gDNA that served as material.

Germline V gives CDR1 SGHRS, CDR2 YFSETQ. The CDR3 is 14 amino acids. The V end lost 4 bases, the J end lost 7 bases, and 14 bases lay between the germline ends. In the study's own analysis: Reference gene primer amplification gave nucleated cell count estimates. Profiling relied on immunoSEQ multiplex PCR, and the TCRdb table lists in-frame clones only, not all of them. V and J calls and clone size follow that table, whereas D and trimming were derived from the DNA. The sample lists some 190,000 clones, around four fifths occurring once. Material for sequencing was peripheral blood. This clonotype was sampled from a human donor in a cohort sampled during active COVID-19. The chain joins TRBV5-1 to TRBJ2-2; D not resolved. The DNA of the CDR3 is TGCGCCAGCAGCCGAACTGAATTCGGCGGGGAGCTGTTTTTT. Translation gives CASSRTEFGGELFF.